This T cell receptor beta chain was obtained from a study of human T cells and chemical hapten exposure. Whole-study context: TCR yield per sample varied, mainly due to pooled library volumes.

There are many counts of this clonotype. The antigen is not known. How the authors handled the data: Ranging from about 23,224 to 750,000, TCR counts per sample had a median value of roughly 96,000. TCRdb analysed the RACE reads with MiXCR anew, one entry per CDR3 protein. The V and J calls come from TCRdb's annotation, not from the publication. There are about 130,000 distinct CDR3 sequences in the sample; roughly 9% occur only once, and around 2% lies in the top ten. Time point: healthy volunteer bleed at 2 weeks. RNA extraction used unfractionated whole blood as the source of total RNA. There are 12 residues in the CDR3. CDR1 is SGHVS and CDR2 is FQNEAQ in the germline V gene. Trimming removed 2 bases at V and 12 bases at J, with 14 bases between. Study-level results: The number of TCRs over 1 in 1000 frequency stayed unchanged after DPC.

The TCR was taken from a male donor in good health. Some clones in this sample may be carry-over from other donors' samples. The gene calls are TRBV7-8 and TRBJ2-7, with unresolved D. Sequenced material: whole blood. The CDR3, as DNA: TGTGCCAGCAGCTTAAATCGACTGGAATGGTACTTC. Translating gives CASSLNRLEWYF. Using reference TRBV7-8 and TRBJ2-7 for the parts outside the CDR3, the full variable domain is GAGVSQSPRYKVAKRGQDVALRCDPISGHVSLFWYQQALGQGPEFLTYFQNEAQLDKSGLPSDRFFAERPEGSVSTLKIQRTQQEDSAVYLCASSLNRLEWYFGPGTRLTVT.